These T cell receptor beta chains were read from a single sample in a study of CD8 T cells in Susac syndrome. TCRdb ran MiXCR on the immunoSEQ multiplex PCR reads and lists one entry per CDR3 protein. The sample includes fewer than 80,000 distinct CDR3 sequences, over 85% of them seen just once. What was sequenced was CD8+ T cells from PBMCs. The receptors were gathered from a human donor with multiple sclerosis. The CDR3 runs from the conserved cysteine through the conserved F or W. The D gene is left open where the match is weak. Not all rows give a size; the values are once, few, many and, for expanded clones, a class.

>NA|TRBJ1-6|TRBV6-5|TRBD1
CASMYTGDDSPLHF
TGTGCCAGCATGTACACAGGGGACGATTCACCCCTCCACTTT
>NA|TRBJ2-7|TRBV28|NA
CASSFDYEQYF
TGTGCCAGCAGTTTTGACTACGAGCAGTACTTC
>NA|TRBJ2-7|TRBV10-3|NA
CAISESAQLYEQYF
TGTGCCATCAGTGAGTCCGCGCAGCTCTACGAGCAGTACTTC
>NA|TRBJ1-5|TRBV5-6|NA
CASSMEGSNQPQHF
TGTGCCAGCAGCATGGAGGGTAGCAATCAGCCCCAGCATTTT
>NA|TRBJ2-2|TRBV30|NA
CAWSYYTGELFF
TGTGCCTGGAGCTATTACACCGGGGAGCTGTTTTTT
>NA|TRBJ2-7|TRBV7-9|TRBD1
CASSPPTGADEQYF
TGTGCCAGCAGCCCTCCGACAGGGGCGGATGAGCAGTACTTC
>NA|TRBJ2-5|TRBV12-3/TRBV12-4|NA
CASSPDTQETQYF
TGTGCCAGCAGTCCGGACACACAAGAGACCCAGTACTTC
>NA|TRBJ2-1|TRBV5-4|TRBD2
CASSLFAGGPYNEQFF
TGTGCCAGCAGCTTGTTTGCGGGAGGGCCCTACAATGAGCAGTTCTTC
>NA|TRBJ1-1|TRBV7-9|NA
CASSESQQGSLNTEAFF
TGTGCCAGCAGCGAAAGCCAACAGGGTTCGTTGAACACTGAAGCTTTCTTT
>NA|TRBJ2-1|TRBV7-3|NA
CASSRDSYNEQFF
TGTGCCAGCAGCCGCGACAGCTACAATGAGCAGTTCTTC
>NA|TRBJ2-7|TRBV9|TRBD1
CASSVDTTGQGASEQYF
TGTGCCAGCAGCGTAGACACGACGGGACAGGGGGCTAGCGAGCAGTACTTC
>NA|TRBJ1-2|TRBV27|NA
CASSLSASSYPGYTF
TGTGCCAGCAGTTTATCGGCGAGTTCTTATCCTGGCTACACCTTC
>NA|TRBJ2-5|TRBV29-1|NA
CSVDVGVPDF
TGCAGCGTTGACGTAGGGGTCCCGGACTTC
>NA|TRBJ2-6|TRBV20-1|NA
CSAREGITGSGANVLTF
TGCAGTGCTAGGGAGGGGATTACCGGCTCTGGGGCCAACGTCCTGACTTTC
>NA|TRBJ1-5|TRBV13|NA
CASSFGARQPQHF
TGTGCCAGCAGCTTCGGGGCACGACAGCCCCAGCATTTT
>NA|TRBJ2-7|TRBV13|TRBD2
CASSQTLAGVFGEQYF
TGTGCCAGCAGCCAAACCTTAGCGGGAGTATTTGGCGAGCAGTACTTC
>NA|TRBJ1-1|TRBV20-1|TRBD1
CSARQGGYTEAFF
TGCAGTGCAAGGCAGGGGGGGTACACTGAAGCTTTCTTT
>NA|TRBJ2-1|TRBV7-9|TRBD1
CASSLSGTGGYNEQFF
TGTGCCAGCAGCTTATCGGGGACAGGGGGTTACAATGAGCAGTTCTTC
>NA|TRBJ2-3|TRBV3-1|TRBD2
CASSQEGLRTSGYYTDTQYF
TGTGCCAGCAGCCAAGAAGGGCTAAGGACTAGCGGGTACTACACAGATACGCAGTATTTT
>NA|TRBJ2-7|TRBV7-9|TRBD1
CASSSPGTGGREQYF
TGTGCCAGCAGCTCGCCCGGGACAGGCGGTAGGGAGCAGTACTTC
>NA|TRBJ2-1|TRBV15|NA
CATSRARFYNEQFF
TGTGCCACCAGCCGGGCAAGGTTCTACAATGAGCAGTTCTTC
>NA|TRBJ2-7|TRBV7-3|NA
CASSLLSNSYEQYF
TGTGCCAGCAGCTTATTATCTAACTCCTACGAGCAGTACTTC
>NA|TRBJ2-7|TRBV29-1|NA
CSVDEAGSYEQYF
TGCAGCGTTGATGAGGCAGGTTCCTACGAGCAGTACTTC
>NA|TRBJ1-1|TRBV29-1|TRBD1
CSVEDRAVGIPEAFF
TGCAGCGTAGAGGACAGGGCGGTTGGAATCCCTGAAGCTTTCTTT
>NA|TRBJ2-1|TRBV29-1|TRBD2
CSVDDLAVNEQFF
TGCAGCGTTGATGACCTAGCGGTCAATGAGCAGTTCTTC
>NA|TRBJ2-1|TRBV28|TRBD2
CASSLGLAGSRTMNEQFF
TGTGCCAGCAGTCTGGGACTAGCGGGGAGCAGAACGATGAATGAGCAGTTCTTC
>NA|TRBJ2-7|TRBV29-1|TRBD2
CSVDGGRGSSGEQYF
TGCAGCGTTGACGGCGGGCGCGGGAGTTCGGGTGAGCAGTACTTC
>once|TRBJ2-7|TRBV5-1|NA
CASSLVAGYEQYF
TGCGCCAGCAGCTTGGTGGCAGGGTACGAGCAGTACTTC
>NA|TRBJ2-3|TRBV9|TRBD2
CASSVGGLATDTQYF
TGTGCCAGCAGCGTAGGAGGACTAGCTACAGATACGCAGTATTTT
>NA|TRBJ2-5|TRBV27|NA
CASRPYGGDHQETQYF
TGTGCCAGCAGGCCATATGGAGGGGACCACCAAGAGACCCAGTACTTC
>NA|TRBJ1-5|TRBV28|NA
CASSFGVGSNQPQHF
TGTGCCAGCAGTTTCGGCGTAGGGTCCAATCAGCCCCAGCATTTT
>NA|TRBJ1-2|TRBV12-3/TRBV12-4|TRBD1
CASSSTGGERGYTF
TGTGCCAGCAGTTCGACAGGGGGCGAAAGGGGCTACACCTTC
>NA|TRBJ2-1|TRBV29-1|TRBD1
CSARDRGLYNEQFF
TGCAGCGCCCGAGACAGGGGGCTTTACAATGAGCAGTTCTTC
>NA|TRBJ1-5|TRBV7-8|NA
CASSSSLGSSNQPQHF
TGTGCCAGCAGCTCGAGCCTCGGGTCTAGCAATCAGCCCCAGCATTTT
>NA|TRBJ1-1|TRBV13|TRBD1
CASSPRTGVKVAEAFF
TGTGCCAGCAGCCCACGGACAGGGGTTAAGGTCGCTGAAGCTTTCTTT
>once|TRBJ2-7|TRBV27|TRBD1
CASSFSQGANEQYF
TGTGCCAGCAGTTTTAGCCAGGGGGCAAACGAGCAGTACTTC
>NA|TRBJ1-2|TRBV30|TRBD1
CAWDGQGFSYTF
TGTGCCTGGGATGGACAGGGCTTCTCCTACACCTTC
>NA|TRBJ2-7|TRBV30|NA
CAWSLDITYEQYF
TGTGCCTGGAGTTTGGACATAACCTACGAGCAGTACTTC
>NA|TRBJ2-7|TRBV29-1|NA
CSVEDLVWRGIGYEQYF
TGCAGCGTTGAAGATCTGGTGTGGAGGGGTATCGGCTACGAGCAGTACTTC
>NA|TRBJ2-7|TRBV29-1|NA
CSGVQGYEQYF
TGCAGCGGCGTACAGGGATACGAGCAGTACTTC